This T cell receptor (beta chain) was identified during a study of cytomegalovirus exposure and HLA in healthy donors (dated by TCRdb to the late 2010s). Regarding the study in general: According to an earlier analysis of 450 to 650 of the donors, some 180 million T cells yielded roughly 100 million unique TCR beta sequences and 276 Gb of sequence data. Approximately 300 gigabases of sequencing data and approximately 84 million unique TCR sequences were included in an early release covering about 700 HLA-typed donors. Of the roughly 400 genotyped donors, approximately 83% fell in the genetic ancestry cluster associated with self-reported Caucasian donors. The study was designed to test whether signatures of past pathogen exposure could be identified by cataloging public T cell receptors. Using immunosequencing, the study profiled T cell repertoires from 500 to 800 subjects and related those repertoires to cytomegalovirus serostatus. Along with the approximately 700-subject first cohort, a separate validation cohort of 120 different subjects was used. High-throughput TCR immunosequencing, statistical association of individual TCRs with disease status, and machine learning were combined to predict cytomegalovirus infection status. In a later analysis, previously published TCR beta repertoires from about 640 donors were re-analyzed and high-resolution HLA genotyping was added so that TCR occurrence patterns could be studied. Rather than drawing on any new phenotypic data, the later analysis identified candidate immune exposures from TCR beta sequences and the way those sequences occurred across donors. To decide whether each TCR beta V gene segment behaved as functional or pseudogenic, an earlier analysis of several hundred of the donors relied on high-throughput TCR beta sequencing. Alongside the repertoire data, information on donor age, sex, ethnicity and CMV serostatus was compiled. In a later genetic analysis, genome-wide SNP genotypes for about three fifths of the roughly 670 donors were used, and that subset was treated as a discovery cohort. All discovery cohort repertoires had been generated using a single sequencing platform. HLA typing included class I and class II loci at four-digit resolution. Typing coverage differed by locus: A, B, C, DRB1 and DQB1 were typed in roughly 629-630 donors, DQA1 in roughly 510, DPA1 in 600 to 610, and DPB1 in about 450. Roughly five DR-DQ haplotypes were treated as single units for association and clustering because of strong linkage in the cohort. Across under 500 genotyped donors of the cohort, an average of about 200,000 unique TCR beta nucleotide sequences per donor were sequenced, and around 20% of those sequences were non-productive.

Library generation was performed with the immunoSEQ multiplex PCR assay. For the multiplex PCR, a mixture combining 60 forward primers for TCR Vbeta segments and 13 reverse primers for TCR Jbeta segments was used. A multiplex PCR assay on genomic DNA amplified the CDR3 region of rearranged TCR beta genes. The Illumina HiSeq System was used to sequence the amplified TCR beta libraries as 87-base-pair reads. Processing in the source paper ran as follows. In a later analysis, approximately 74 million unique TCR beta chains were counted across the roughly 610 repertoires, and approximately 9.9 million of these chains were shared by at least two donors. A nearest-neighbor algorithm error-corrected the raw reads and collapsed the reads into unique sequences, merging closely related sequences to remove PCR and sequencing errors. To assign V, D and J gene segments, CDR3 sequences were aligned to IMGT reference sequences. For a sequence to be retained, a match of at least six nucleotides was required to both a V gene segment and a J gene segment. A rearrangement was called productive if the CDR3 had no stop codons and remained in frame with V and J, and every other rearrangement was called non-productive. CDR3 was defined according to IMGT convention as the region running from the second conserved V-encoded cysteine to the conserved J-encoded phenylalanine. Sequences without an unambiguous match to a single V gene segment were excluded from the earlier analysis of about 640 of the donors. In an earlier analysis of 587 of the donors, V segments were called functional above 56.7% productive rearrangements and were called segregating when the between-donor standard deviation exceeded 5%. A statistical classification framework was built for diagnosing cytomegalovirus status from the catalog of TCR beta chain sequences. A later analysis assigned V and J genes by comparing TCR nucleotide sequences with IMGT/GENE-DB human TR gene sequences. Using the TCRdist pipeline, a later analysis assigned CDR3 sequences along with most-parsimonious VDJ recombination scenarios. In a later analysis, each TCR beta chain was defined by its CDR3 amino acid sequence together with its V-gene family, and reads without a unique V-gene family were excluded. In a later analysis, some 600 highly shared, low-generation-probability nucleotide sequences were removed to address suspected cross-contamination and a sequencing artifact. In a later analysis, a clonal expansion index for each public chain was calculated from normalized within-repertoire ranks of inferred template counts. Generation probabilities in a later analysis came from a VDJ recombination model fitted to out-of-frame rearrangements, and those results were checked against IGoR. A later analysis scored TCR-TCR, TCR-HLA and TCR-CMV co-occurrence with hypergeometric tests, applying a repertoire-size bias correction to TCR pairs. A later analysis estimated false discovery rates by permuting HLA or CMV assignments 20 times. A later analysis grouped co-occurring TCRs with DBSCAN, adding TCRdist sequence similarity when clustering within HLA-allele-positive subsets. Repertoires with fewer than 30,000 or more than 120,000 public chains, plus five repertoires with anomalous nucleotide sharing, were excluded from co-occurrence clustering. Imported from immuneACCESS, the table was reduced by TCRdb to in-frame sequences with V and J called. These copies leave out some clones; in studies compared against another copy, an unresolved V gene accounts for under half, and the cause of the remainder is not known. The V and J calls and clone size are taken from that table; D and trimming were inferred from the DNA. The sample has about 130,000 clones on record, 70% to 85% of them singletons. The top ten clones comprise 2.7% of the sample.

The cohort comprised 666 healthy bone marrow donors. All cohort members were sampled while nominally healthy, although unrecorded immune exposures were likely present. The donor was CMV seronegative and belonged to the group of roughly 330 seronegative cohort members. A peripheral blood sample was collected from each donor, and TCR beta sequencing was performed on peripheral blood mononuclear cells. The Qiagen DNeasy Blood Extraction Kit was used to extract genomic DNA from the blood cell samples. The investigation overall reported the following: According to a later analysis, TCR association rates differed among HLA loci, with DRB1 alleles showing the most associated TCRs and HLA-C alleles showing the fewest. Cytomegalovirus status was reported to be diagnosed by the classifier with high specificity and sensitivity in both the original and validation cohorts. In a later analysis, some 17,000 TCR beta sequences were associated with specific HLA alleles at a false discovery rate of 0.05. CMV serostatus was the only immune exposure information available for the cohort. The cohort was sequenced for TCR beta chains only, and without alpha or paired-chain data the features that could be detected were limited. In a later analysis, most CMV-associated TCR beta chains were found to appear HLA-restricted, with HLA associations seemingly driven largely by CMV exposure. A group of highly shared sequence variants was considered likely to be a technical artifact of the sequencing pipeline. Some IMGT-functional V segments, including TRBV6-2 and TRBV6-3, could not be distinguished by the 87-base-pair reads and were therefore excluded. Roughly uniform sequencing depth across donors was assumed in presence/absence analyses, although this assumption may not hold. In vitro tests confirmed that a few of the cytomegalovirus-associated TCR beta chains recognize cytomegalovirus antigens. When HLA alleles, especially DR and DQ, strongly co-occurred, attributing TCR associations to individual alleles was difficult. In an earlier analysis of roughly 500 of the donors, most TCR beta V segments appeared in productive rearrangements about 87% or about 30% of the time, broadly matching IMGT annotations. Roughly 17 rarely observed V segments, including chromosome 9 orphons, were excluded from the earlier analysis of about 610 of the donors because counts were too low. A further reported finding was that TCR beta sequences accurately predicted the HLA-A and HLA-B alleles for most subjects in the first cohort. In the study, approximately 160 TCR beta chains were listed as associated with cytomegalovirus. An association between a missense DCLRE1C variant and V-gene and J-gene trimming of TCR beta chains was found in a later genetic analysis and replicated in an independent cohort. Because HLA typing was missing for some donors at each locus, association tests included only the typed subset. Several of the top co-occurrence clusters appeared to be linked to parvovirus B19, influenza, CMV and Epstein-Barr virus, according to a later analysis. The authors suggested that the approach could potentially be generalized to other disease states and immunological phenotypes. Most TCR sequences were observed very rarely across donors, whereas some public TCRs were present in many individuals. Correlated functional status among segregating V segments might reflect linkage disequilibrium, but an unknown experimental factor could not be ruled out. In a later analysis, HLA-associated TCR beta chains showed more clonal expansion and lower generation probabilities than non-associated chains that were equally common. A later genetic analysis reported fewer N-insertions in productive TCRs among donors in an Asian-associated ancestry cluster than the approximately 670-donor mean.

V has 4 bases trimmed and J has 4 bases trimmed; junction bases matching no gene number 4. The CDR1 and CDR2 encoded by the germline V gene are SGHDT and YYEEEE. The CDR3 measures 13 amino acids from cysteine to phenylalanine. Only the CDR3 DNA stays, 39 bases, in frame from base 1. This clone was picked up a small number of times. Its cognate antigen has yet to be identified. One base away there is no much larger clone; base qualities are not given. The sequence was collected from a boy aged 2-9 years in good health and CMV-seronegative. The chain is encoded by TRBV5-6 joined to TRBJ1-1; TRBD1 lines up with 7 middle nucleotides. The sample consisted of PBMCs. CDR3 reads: CASSRTGVTEAFF. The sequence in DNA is TGTGCCAGCAGCCGAACAGGGGTCACTGAAGCTTTCTTT.